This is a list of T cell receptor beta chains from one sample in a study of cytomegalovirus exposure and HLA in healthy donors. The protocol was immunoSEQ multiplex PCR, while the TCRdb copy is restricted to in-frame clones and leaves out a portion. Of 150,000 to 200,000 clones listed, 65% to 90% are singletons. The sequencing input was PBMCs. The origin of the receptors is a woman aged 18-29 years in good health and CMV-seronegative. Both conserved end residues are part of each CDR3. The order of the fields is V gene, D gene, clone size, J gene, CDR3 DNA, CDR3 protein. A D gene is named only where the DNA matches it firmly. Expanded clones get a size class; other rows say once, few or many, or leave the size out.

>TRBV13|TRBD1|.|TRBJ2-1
TGTGCCAGCAGCTCAACCTGGACAGGTACAACCTACAATGAGCAGTTCTTC
CASSSTWTGTTYNEQFF
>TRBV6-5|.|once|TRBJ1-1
TGTGCCAGCAGCCTCGGGAGCTACACTGAAGCTTTCTTT
CASSLGSYTEAFF
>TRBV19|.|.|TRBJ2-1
TGTGCCAGTAGGGCGGGCATCCCCTACAATGAGCAGTTCTTC
CASRAGIPYNEQFF
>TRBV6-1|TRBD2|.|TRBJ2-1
TGTGCCAGCTCTATGGGGATAGCGGGGGTCGATGAGCAGTTCTTC
CASSMGIAGVDEQFF
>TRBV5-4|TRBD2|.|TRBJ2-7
TGTGCCAGCAGCTTGGAAGGGTCGGCGGGAGGGAGCTACGAGCAGTACTTC
CASSLEGSAGGSYEQYF
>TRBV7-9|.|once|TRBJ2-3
TGTGCCAGCAGCTTCGCGTATACTAGCACAGATACGCAGTATTTT
CASSFAYTSTDTQYF
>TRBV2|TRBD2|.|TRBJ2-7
TGTGCCAGCAGTTTTACTAGCGGGAGGTACGAGCAGTACTTC
CASSFTSGRYEQYF
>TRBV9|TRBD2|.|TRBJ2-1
TGTGCCAGCAGCGTATCCGGGGGGTACAATGAGCAGTTCTTC
CASSVSGGYNEQFF
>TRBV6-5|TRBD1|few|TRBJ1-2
TGTGCCAGCAGCCCTACGGACAGGGGCTATGGCTACACCTTC
CASSPTDRGYGYTF
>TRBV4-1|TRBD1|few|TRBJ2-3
TGCGCCAGCAGCATAGGGACAGGGTACACAGATACGCAGTATTTT
CASSIGTGYTDTQYF
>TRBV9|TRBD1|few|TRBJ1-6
TGTGCCAGCAGCCCGTCGACAGGGACCCATTCACCCCTCCACTTT
CASSPSTGTHSPLHF
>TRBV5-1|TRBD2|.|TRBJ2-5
TGCGCCAGCACAACGTCGACTAGCGGCCAAGAGACCCAGTACTTC
CASTTSTSGQETQYF
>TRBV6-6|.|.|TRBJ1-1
TGTGCCAGCAGTTGGTCGGCGGACACTGAAGCTTTCTTT
CASSWSADTEAFF
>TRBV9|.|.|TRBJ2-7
TGTGCCAGCAGCGTAGGGCCATTATACGAGCAGTACTTC
CASSVGPLYEQYF
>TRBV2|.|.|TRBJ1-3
TGTGCCAGCAGTGGGGCACCTCCCTTTGGAAACACCATATATTTT
CASSGAPPFGNTIYF
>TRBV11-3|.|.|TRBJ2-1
TGTGCCAGCAGCTTATTGCGGGACGAGCAGTTCTTC
CASSLLRDEQFF
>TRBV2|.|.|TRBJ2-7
TGTGCCAGCAGTACAACCCTGGGACTCCCCAACCGGTGGCAGCAGTACTTC
CASSTTLGLPNRWQQYF
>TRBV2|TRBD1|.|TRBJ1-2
TGTGCCAGCAGTGAAGCCCGAGGGGGCTGGACGGGGGGCTACACCTTC
CASSEARGGWTGGYTF
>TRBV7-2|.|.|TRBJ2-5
TGTGCCAGCAGCTTAGATGGGACTCGAGAGACCCAGTACTTC
CASSLDGTRETQYF
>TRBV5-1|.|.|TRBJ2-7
TGCGCCAGCAGCTTGGTGGGCAGAGAGTACGAGCAGTACTTC
CASSLVGREYEQYF
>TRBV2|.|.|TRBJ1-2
TGTGCCAGCAAGGAGGACTATGGCTACACCTTC
CASKEDYGYTF
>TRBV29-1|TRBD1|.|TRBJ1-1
TGCAGCGTTGCGAAACCGGGACAGGGATATACTCGGGCTGAAGCTTTCTTT
CSVAKPGQGYTRAEAFF
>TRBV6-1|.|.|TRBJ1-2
TGTGCCAGCAGTGATAAGGAGGCCCCATTGAATGGCTACACCTTC
CASSDKEAPLNGYTF
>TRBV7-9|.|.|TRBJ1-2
TGTGCCAGCAGGCCCTGGACAGACTTCTATGGCTACACCTTC
CASRPWTDFYGYTF
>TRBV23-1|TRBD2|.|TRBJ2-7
TGCGCCAGCAGTCAATATACCCGGGGTGGGCTAGCGGACCCTAAGGAGCAGTACTTC
CASSQYTRGGLADPKEQYF
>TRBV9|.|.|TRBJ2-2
TGTGCCAGCAGCGCTTCCCGGAACACCGGGGAGCTGTTTTTT
CASSASRNTGELFF
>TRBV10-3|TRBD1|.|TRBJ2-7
TGTGCCATCATGGGACAGGGGCTTTCCTACGAGCAGTACTTC
CAIMGQGLSYEQYF
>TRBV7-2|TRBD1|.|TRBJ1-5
TGTGCCAGCAGCACGGGACAGGTTTTTCAGCCCCAGCATTTT
CASSTGQVFQPQHF
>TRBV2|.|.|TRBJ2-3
TGTGCCAGCAGTCGACAGGAGACGAGCACAGATACGCAGTATTTT
CASSRQETSTDTQYF
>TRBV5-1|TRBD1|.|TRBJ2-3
TGCGCCAGCAGCTCAACAGGGGTTTCAGATACGCAGTATTTT
CASSSTGVSDTQYF
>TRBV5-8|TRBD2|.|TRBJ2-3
TGTGCCAGCAGCTTGGGACTAGCGGGAGGGGAAGATACGCAGTATTTT
CASSLGLAGGEDTQYF
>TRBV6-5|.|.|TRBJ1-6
TGTGCCAGCAGTTATGACATCACCTATTCACCCCTCCACTTT
CASSYDITYSPLHF
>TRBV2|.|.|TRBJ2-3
TGTGCCAGCAAATCATCCCCAGGGATATGGAGCACAGATACGCAGTATTTT
CASKSSPGIWSTDTQYF
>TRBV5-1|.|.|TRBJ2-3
TGCGCCAGCAGCCGACGGCGGACTAGCACAGATACGCAGTATTTT
CASSRRRTSTDTQYF
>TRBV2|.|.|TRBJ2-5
TGTGCCAGTACGCAGGAGCGGCTGAGGACCCAGTACTTC
CASTQERLRTQYF
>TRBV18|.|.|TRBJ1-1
TGTGCCAGCTCACCTCTCCCCCTTTTAGAGAACACTGAAGCTTTCTTT
CASSPLPLLENTEAFF
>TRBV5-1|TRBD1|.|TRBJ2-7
TGCGCCAGCAGTAACCGGGACAGGGGTTACGAGCAGTACTTC
CASSNRDRGYEQYF
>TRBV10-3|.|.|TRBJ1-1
TGTGCCATCACCTCCGGCGGGGCTTTAAACACTGAAGCTTTCTTT
CAITSGGALNTEAFF
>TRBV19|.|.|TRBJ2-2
TGTGCCAGTAAGGTCGACAGCCTAAACACCGGGGAGCTGTTTTTT
CASKVDSLNTGELFF
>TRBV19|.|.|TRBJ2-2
TGTGCCAGTAGTATAGGAGGCCCGAACACCGGGGAGCTGTTTTTT
CASSIGGPNTGELFF
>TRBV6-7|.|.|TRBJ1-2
TGTGCCAGCAACCCTTCCAACACAGGGCGGGCCTCGTCCACCGATGGCTACACCTTC
CASNPSNTGRASSTDGYTF
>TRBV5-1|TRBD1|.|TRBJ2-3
TGCGCCAGCAGCTTAGGGGGCCCAGATACGCAGTATTTT
CASSLGGPDTQYF
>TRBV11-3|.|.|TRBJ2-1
TGTGCCAGCAGCTTAAAGCAAGCTGTGTTGAATGAGCAGTTCTTC
CASSLKQAVLNEQFF
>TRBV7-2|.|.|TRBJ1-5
TGTGCCAGCAGCTTAGTGGCGGGTCAGCCCCAGCATTTT
CASSLVAGQPQHF
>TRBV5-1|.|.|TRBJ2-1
TGCGCCAGCAGCTTGGCCCCCGGGTCAGACCCTACTGCCCGCTATGAGCAGTTCTTC
CASSLAPGSDPTARYEQFF
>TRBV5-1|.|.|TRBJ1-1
TGCGCCAGCAGCTTGGCGGAGAAAACTGAAGCTTTCTTT
CASSLAEKTEAFF
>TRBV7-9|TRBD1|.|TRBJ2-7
TGTGCCAGCAGCTTAGCGCAATGGACAGGGACCCACGAGCAGTACTTC
CASSLAQWTGTHEQYF
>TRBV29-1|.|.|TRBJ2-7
TGCAGCGTTGAGGCCTACCGGGTGCAGTACTTC
CSVEAYRVQYF